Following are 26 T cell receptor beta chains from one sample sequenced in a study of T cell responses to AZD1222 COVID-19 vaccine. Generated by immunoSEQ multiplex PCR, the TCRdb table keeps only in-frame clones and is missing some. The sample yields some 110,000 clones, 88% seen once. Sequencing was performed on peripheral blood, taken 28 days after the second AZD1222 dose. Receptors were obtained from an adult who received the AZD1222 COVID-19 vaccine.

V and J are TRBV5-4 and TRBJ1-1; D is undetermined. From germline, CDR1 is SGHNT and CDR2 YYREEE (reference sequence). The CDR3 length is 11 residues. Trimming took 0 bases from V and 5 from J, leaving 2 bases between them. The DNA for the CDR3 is TGTGCCAGCAGCTTGGAAACTGAAGCTTTCTTT. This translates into CASSLETEAFF. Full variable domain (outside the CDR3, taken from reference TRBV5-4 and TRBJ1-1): ETGVTQSPTHLIKTRGQQVTLRCSSQSGHNTVSWYQQALGQGPQFIFQYYREEENGRGNFPPRFSGLQFPNYSSELNVNALELDDSALYLCASSLETEAFFGQGTRLTVV.

The CDR3 sequence: CASTGGFSTDTQYF. CDR3 nucleotide sequence: TGTGCCAGCACCGGCGGTTTTAGCACAGATACGCAGTATTTT. The gene calls are TRBV7-2 and TRBJ2-3; D remains ambiguous. Germline CDR1 is SGHTA and CDR2 is FQGNSA. V was trimmed by 7 bases and J by 0 bases, leaving 11 bases between them. CDR3 length: 14 residues.

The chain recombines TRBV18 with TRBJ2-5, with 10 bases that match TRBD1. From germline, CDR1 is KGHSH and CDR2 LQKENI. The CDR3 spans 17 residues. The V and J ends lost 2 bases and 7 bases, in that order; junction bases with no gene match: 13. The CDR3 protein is CASSPLISDRGSGTQYF. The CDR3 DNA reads TGTGCCAGCTCACCATTAATATCGGACAGGGGGTCGGGGACCCAGTACTTC. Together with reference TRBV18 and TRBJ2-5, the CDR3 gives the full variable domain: NAGVMQNPRHLVRRRGQEARLRCSPMKGHSHVYWYRQLPEEGLKFMVYLQKENIIDESGMPKERFSAEFPKEGPSILRIQQVVRGDSAAYFCASSPLISDRGSGTQYFGPGTRLLVL.

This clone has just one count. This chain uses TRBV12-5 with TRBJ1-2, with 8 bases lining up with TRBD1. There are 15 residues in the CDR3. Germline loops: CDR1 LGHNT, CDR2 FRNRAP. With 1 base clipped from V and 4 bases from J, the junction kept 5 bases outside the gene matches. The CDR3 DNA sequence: TGTGCTAGTGGTTTGGCAGGGGGCGTCTTCTATGGCTACACCTTC. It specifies CASGLAGGVFYGYTF.

CDR3 sequence (DNA): TGCGCCAGCAGCCAAGATCTGGGGGCGCGAGGAAACACCATATATTTT. Protein product: CASSQDLGARGNTIYF. The V gene is TRBV4-1, the J gene TRBJ1-3; a weak D match, TRBD1 (6 bases). The CDR3 is made up of 16 amino acids. With 0 bases removed from V and 4 bases from J, the gap between germline ends came to 13 bases. CDR1 is MGHRA and CDR2 is YSYEKL in the germline V gene.

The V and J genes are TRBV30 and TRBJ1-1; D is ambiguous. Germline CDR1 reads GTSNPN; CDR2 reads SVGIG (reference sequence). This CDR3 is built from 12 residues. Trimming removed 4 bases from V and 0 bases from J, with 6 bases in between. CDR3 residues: CAWKFLNTEAFF. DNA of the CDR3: TGTGCCTGGAAATTCTTGAACACTGAAGCTTTCTTT.

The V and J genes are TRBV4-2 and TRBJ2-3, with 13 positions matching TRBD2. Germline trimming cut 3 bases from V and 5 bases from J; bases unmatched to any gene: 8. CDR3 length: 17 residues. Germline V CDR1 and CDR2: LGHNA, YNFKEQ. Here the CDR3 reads CASSQETSGRGGDTQYF. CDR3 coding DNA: TGTGCCAGCAGCCAGGAAACTAGCGGGAGGGGGGGAGATACGCAGTATTTT.

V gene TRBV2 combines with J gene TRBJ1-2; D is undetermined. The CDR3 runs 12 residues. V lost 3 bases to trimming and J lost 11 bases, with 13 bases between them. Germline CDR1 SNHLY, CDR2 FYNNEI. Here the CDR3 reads CASSEEGSVYTF. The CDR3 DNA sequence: TGTGCCAGCAGTGAGGAGGGATCGGTGTACACCTTC.

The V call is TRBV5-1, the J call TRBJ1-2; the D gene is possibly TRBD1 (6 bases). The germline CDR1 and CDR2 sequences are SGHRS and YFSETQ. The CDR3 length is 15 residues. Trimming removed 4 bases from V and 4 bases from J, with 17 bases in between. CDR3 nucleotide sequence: TGCGCCAGCAGCCGTGCGGGGGCAGGTTCCTATGGCTACACCTTC. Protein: CASSRAGAGSYGYTF.

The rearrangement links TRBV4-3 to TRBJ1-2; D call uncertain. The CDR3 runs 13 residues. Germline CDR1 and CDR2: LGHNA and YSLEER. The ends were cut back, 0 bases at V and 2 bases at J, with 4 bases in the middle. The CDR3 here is CASSQDRNYGYTF. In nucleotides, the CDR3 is TGCGCCAGCAGCCAAGACAGAAACTATGGCTACACCTTC.

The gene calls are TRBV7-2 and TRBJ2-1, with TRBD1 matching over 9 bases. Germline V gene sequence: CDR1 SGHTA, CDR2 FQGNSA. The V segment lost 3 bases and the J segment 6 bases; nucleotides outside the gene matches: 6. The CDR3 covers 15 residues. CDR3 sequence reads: CASSLRQGVGNEQFF. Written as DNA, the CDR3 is TGTGCCAGCAGCTTGCGACAGGGGGTTGGCAATGAGCAGTTCTTC.

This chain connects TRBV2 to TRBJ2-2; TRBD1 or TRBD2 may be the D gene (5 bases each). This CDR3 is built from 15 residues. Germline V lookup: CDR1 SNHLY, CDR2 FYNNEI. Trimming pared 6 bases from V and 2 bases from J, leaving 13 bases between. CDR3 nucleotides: TGTGCCAGCAGGAAGGGGACGGGCAACACCGGGGAGCTGTTTTTT. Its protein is CASRKGTGNTGELFF.

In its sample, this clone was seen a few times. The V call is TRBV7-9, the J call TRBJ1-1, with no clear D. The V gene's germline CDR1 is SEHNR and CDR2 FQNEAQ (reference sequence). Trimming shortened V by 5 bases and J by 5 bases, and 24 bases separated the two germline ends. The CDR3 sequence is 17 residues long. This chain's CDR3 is CASSRRLLKDGGTEAFF. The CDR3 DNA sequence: TGTGCCAGCAGCCGAAGACTTCTAAAGGACGGTGGAACTGAAGCTTTCTTT. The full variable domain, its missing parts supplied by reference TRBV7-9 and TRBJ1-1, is DTGVSQNPRHKITKRGQNVTFRCDPISEHNRLYWYRQTLGQGPEFLTYFQNEAQLEKSRLLSDRFSAERPKGSFSTLEIQRTEQGDSAMYLCASSRRLLKDGGTEAFFGQGTRLTVV.

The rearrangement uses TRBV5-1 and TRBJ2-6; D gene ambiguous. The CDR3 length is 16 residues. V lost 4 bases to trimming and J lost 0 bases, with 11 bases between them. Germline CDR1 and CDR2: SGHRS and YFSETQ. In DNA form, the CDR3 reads TGCGCCAGCAGCACTAACCTGTTCTCTGGGGCCAACGTCCTGACTTTC. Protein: CASSTNLFSGANVLTF.

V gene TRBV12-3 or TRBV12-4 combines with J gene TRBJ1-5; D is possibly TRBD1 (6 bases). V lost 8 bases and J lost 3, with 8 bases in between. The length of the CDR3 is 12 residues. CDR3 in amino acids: CASGQINQPQHF. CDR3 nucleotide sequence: TGTGCCAGCGGACAGATCAATCAGCCCCAGCATTTT.

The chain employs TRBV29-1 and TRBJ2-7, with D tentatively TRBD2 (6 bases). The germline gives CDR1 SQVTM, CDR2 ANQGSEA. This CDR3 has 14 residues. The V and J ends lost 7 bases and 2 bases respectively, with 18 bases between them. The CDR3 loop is CSACASSAAYEQYF. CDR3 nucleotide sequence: TGCAGCGCCTGCGCGTCTAGCGCCGCCTACGAGCAGTACTTC.

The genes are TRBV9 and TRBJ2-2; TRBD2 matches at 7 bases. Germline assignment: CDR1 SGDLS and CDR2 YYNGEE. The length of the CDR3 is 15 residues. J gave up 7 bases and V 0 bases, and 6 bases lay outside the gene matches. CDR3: CASSVVAGDHGELFF. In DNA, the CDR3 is TGTGCCAGCAGCGTAGTTGCGGGGGACCACGGGGAGCTGTTTTTT.

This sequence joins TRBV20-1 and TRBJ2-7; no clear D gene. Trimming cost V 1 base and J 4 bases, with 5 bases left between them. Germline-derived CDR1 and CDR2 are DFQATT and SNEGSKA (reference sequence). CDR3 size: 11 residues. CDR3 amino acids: CSARVGYEQYF. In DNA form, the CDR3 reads TGCAGTGCTAGAGTAGGATACGAGCAGTACTTC.

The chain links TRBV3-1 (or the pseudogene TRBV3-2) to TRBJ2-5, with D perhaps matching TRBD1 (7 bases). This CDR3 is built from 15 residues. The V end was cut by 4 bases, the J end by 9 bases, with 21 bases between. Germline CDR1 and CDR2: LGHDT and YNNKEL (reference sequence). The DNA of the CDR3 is TGTGCCAGCAGCCCCAAGATCGAACCAGGGGGGTCCCAGTACTTC. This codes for CASSPKIEPGGSQYF.

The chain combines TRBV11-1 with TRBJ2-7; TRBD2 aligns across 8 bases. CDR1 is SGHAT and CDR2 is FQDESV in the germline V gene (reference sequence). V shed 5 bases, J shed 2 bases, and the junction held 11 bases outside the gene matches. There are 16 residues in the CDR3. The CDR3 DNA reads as TGTGCCAGCAGCCCACCGACAGCGGGGGCCCCCTACGAGCAGTACTTC. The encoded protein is CASSPPTAGAPYEQYF. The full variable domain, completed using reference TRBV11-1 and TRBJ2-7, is EAEVAQSPRYKITEKSQAVAFWCDPISGHATLYWYRQILGQGPELLVQFQDESVVDDSQLPKDRFSAERLKGVDSTLKIQPAELGDSAMYLCASSPPTAGAPYEQYFGPGTRLTVT.

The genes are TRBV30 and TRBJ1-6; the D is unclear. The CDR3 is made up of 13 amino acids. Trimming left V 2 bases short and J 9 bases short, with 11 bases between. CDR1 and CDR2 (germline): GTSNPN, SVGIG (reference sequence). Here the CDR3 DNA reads TGTGCCTGGAGTAAAGTAACTGGTTCACCCCTCCACTTT. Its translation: CAWSKVTGSPLHF.

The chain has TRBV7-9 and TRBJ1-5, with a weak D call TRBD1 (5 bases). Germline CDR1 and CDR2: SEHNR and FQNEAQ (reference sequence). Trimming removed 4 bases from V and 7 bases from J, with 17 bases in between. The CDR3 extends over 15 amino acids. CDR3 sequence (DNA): TGTGCCAGCAGCTCTTATGGGGGTCCAGGACAGCCCCAGCATTTT. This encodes CASSSYGGPGQPQHF.

CDR3 in amino acids: CASSLWTPTGELFF. The CDR3 region has the DNA TGTGCCAGCAGCCTCTGGACTCCCACCGGGGAGCTGTTTTTT. V usage is TRBV7-3 and J usage is TRBJ2-2; D is perhaps TRBD2 (5 bases). This CDR3 region has 14 residues. V was shortened by 5 bases and J by 4 bases, with 11 bases between the two germline ends. Germline lookup yields CDR1 SGHTA and CDR2 FQGTGA. The whole variable domain, filled in from reference TRBV7-3 and TRBJ2-2, reads GAGVSQTPSNKVTEKGKYVELRCDPISGHTALYWYRQSLGQGPEFLIYFQGTGAADDSGLPNDRFFAVRPEGSVSTLKIQRTERGDSAVYLCASSLWTPTGELFFGEGSRLTVL.

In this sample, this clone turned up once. The CDR3 nucleotides are TGTGCCATCAGTGTGGAGAGGGCTGATTCACCCCTCCACTTT. This translates into CAISVERADSPLHF. The V call is TRBV10-3, the J call TRBJ1-6, with D hard to call. V was clipped by 4 bases and J by 8 bases, with 12 bases between them. CDR1 is ENHRY and CDR2 is SYGVKD in the germline V gene. The CDR3 runs to 14 residues.

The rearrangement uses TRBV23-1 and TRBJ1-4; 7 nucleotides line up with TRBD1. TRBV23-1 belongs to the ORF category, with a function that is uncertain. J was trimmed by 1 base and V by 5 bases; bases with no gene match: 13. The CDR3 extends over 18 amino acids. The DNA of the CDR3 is TGCGCCAGCAGTTGGGGGCCAGGGGGTTTAGAAACTAATGAAAAACTGTTTTTT. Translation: CASSWGPGGLETNEKLFF.

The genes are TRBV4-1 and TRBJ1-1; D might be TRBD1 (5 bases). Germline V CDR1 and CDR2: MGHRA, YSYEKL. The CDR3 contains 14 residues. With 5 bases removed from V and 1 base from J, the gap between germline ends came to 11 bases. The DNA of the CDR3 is TGCGCCAGCAGCTTGGGGCGGCAGAACACTGAAGCTTTCTTT. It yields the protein CASSLGRQNTEAFF.